The 24 T cell receptor beta chains below were found in one sample sequenced in a study of T cell repertoires in cytomegalovirus infection. TCRdb re-analysed the reads in MiXCR, keeping a single row per CDR3 protein. The data hold more than 150,000 distinct CDR3 sequences, with approximately 20% observed a single time. Material: PBMCs. Source of these receptors: a human donor in good health (CMV status not recorded). Some clones in this sample may be carry-over from other donors' samples.

This clonotype appeared a few times. The CDR3 coding sequence is TGTGCCAGCAGCACCCCCGGGTTTTCAGAGACCCAGTACTTC. It yields the protein CASSTPGFSETQYF. This chain uses TRBV5-6 with TRBJ2-5; D is unclear. Trimming left V 4 bases short and J 4 bases short, with 14 bases between. CDR1 and CDR2 from the germline V gene are SGHDT and YYEEEE. The CDR3 contains 14 residues.

The J gene is TRBJ2-7, the V gene TRBV29-1; D may match TRBD1 or TRBD2 (5 bases each). Trimming left V 6 bases short and J 4 bases short, with 7 bases between. Looked up from germline, CDR1 is SQVTM and CDR2 is ANQGSEA. The CDR3 has 10 amino acids. The CDR3 protein is CSVRGYEQYF. The CDR3, as DNA: TGCAGCGTGAGGGGTTACGAGCAGTACTTC.

This clonotype was seen a few times. Here the CDR3 reads CASEISGTEDGELFF. Written as DNA, the CDR3 is TGCGCCAGTGAGATCTCCGGGACAGAGGACGGGGAGCTGTTTTTT. The chain uses TRBV4-1 and TRBJ2-2, with TRBD1 identical over 7 bases. There are 15 residues in the CDR3. With 9 bases clipped from V and 7 bases from J, the junction kept 14 bases outside the gene matches. Germline CDR1 reads MGHRA; CDR2 reads YSYEKL.

This clonotype was recorded at least ten times. The CDR3 reads CASSPGGGGQEKLFF. The CDR3 DNA is TGTGCCAGCAGCCCCGGAGGAGGGGGACAGGAAAAACTGTTTTTT. V is TRBV7-9 and J is TRBJ1-4, with 7 bases lining up with TRBD1. CDR3 size: 15 residues. Germline CDR1 is SEHNR and CDR2 is FQNEAQ (reference sequence). V gave up 5 bases and J gave up 8 bases; unmatched junction bases: 11.

In regard to this clonotype: This could be a read error, since a much larger clone is one nucleotide away. The J gene is TRBJ2-2, the V gene TRBV7-2; tentative D call: TRBD2 (5 bases). In germline, CDR1 is SGHTA, CDR2 FQGNSA. V shed 5 bases and J shed 5 bases, with 18 bases lying between them. This CDR3 has 16 residues. CDR3 residues: CASSLRLPRGTGELFF. As DNA, the CDR3 is TGTGCCAGCAGCCTTCGACTACCCCGTGGGACCGGGGAGCTGTTTTTT.

V and J are TRBV20-1 and TRBJ1-4; D may be TRBD1 (5 bases). Germline CDR1 and CDR2: DFQATT and SNEGSKA (reference sequence). V was cut by 5 bases and J by 3 bases, with 7 bases left in between. This CDR3 spans 12 amino acids. CDR3 protein: CSARGPNEKLFF. The CDR3 DNA is TGCAGTGCTCGGGGACCTAATGAAAAACTGTTTTTT.

This chain uses TRBV6-1 with TRBJ2-2, with 11 bases matching TRBD2. Germline CDR1 is MNHNS and CDR2 is SASEGT. The CDR3 covers 16 residues. The V and J ends lost 9 bases and 1 base, in that order; junction bases with no gene match: 7. In DNA, the CDR3 is TGTGCCAGTACGCTAACTAGCGGGGGGAACACCGGGGAGCTGTTTTTT. Its protein is CASTLTSGGNTGELFF.

The table lists this clonotype with many counts. The chain combines TRBV6-1 with TRBJ2-2, with TRBD2 matching 13 bases. From germline, CDR1 is MNHNS and CDR2 SASEGT. The CDR3 extends over 16 amino acids. The J segment lost 7 bases and the V segment lost 5 bases, leaving 7 bases of the junction unmatched. The CDR3 nucleotides read TGTGCCAGCAGTCCAACTAGCGGGGGGGCTATCGGGGAGCTGTTTTTT. Its translation is CASSPTSGGAIGELFF.

The V gene is TRBV6-2 or TRBV6-3, the J gene TRBJ2-3, with TRBD2 matching 8 bases. This CDR3 has 14 residues. Germline lookup yields CDR1 MNHEY and CDR2 SVGEGT. The V and J ends lost 4 bases and 2 bases, in that order; junction bases with no gene match: 2. CDR3 nucleotide sequence: TGTGCCAGCAGTTCACTAGCGGTCACAGATACGCAGTATTTT. The encoded protein is CASSSLAVTDTQYF.

The chain couples TRBV11-3 to TRBJ2-1; D ambiguous. CDR1 and CDR2 (germline): SGHNT, YENEEA. Trimming took 2 bases from V and 6 from J, leaving 8 bases between them. CDR3 length: 13 residues. CDR3 nucleotides: TGTGCCAGCAGCTTAAGTGGGGTCAATGAGCAGTTCTTC. Its translation: CASSLSGVNEQFF. The entire variable domain, with the rest obtained from reference TRBV11-3 and TRBJ2-1, is as follows: EAGVVQSPRYKIIEKKQPVAFWCNPISGHNTLYWYLQNLGQGPELLIRYENEEAVDDSQLPKDRFSAERLKGVDSTLKIQPAELGDSAVYLCASSLSGVNEQFFGPGTRLTVL.

This clonotype has more than one count but fewer than ten. This chain joins TRBV7-9 and TRBJ2-6; D not certain. The CDR3 sequence is 16 residues long. Per germline, CDR1 SEHNR and CDR2 FQNEAQ (reference sequence). V lost 3 bases to trimming and J lost 0 bases, with 9 bases between them. DNA of the CDR3: TGTGCCAGCAGCTTTCGTCAAGCCTCTGGGGCCAACGTCCTGACTTTC. Translated, it gives CASSFRQASGANVLTF.

This clonotype was seen ten or more times. The genes are TRBV7-2 and TRBJ1-2; D may be TRBD1 (6 bases). Trimming took 1 base from V and 6 from J, leaving 9 bases between them. The CDR3 spans 13 residues. CDR1 SGHTA and CDR2 FQGNSA come from the germline V gene. CDR3 in amino acids: CASSLGQEDGYTF. In nucleotides, the CDR3 is TGTGCCAGCAGCTTAGGACAGGAGGATGGCTACACCTTC.

Concerning this clonotype: A read error may account for a junction end that differs from germline. The gene calls are TRBV18 and TRBJ1-1, with TRBD1 as a possible D gene (5 bases). Per the germline V gene, CDR1 is KGHSH and CDR2 is LQKENI. This CDR3 is built from 14 residues. CDR3 protein: CASSPKGGEAEAYF. The CDR3 DNA sequence: TGTGCCAGCTCACCAAAGGGAGGGGAGGCTGAAGCTTACTTT.

Only a few counts were recorded for this clonotype. The gene calls are TRBV6-5 and TRBJ2-1; 9 bases line up with TRBD2. Germline values: CDR1 MNHEY, CDR2 SVGAGI. The V gene end was trimmed by 5 bases and the J gene end by 2 bases; junction bases not matched to a gene: 4. The CDR3 totals 15 residues. This CDR3 is CASSMGLAAYNEQFF. The CDR3 region has the DNA TGTGCCAGCAGTATGGGACTAGCAGCCTACAATGAGCAGTTCTTC.

This clonotype was observed at least ten times. The gene calls are TRBV19 and TRBJ2-2, with 11 bases identical to TRBD2. After removal of 3 bases from V and 5 bases from J, the junction contained 5 bases not matched to a gene. CDR1 is LNHDA and CDR2 is SQIVND in the germline V gene (reference sequence). The CDR3 has 16 residues. Written as DNA, the CDR3 is TGTGCCAGTAGTATCCGGACTAGCGGGTTAACCGGGGAGCTGTTTTTT. Translated: CASSIRTSGLTGELFF.

This clonotype was counted a few times. The V and J genes are TRBV6-6 and TRBJ1-5; 11 nucleotides agree with TRBD1. V shed 2 bases and J 7 bases; nucleotides not matched to a gene: 10. CDR3 size: 17 residues. Germline-derived CDR1 and CDR2 are MNHNY and SVGAGI (reference sequence). The CDR3 DNA follows: TGTGCCAGCAGTTACGGCGGGACAGGGGGTTTAGAACAGCCCCAGCATTTT. Translating gives CASSYGGTGGLEQPQHF.

This clonotype was recorded at least ten times. The chain employs TRBV11-1 and TRBJ2-3; no firm D call. Germline CDR1 reads SGHAT; CDR2 reads FQDESV (reference sequence). The CDR3 runs to 14 residues. V gave up 1 base and J gave up 2 bases, with 7 bases separating them. The CDR3 DNA follows: TGTGCCAGCAGCTTAGTGACGGACACAGATACGCAGTATTTT. Amino acid sequence: CASSLVTDTDTQYF.

This clonotype was found many times. This chain links TRBV7-2 with TRBJ2-6; 10 nucleotides align to TRBD1. The CDR3 has 17 residues. The V gene end was trimmed by 1 base and the J gene end by 4 bases; junction bases not matched to a gene: 4. Per the germline V gene, CDR1 is SGHTA and CDR2 is FQGNSA. The CDR3 DNA is TGTGCCAGCAGCTTAGGTGACAGGGGGCTAGGGGCCAACGTCCTGACTTTC. This gives the protein CASSLGDRGLGANVLTF.

In this sample, this clonotype turned up a few times. The V and J genes are TRBV7-9 and TRBJ1-1, with D hard to call. Trimming shortened V by 3 bases and J by 3 bases, and 8 bases separated the two germline ends. The CDR3 totals 13 residues. Per germline, CDR1 SEHNR and CDR2 FQNEAQ (reference sequence). This CDR3 reads CASSLAGDTEAFF. The CDR3 coding sequence is TGTGCCAGCAGCTTGGCTGGGGACACTGAAGCTTTCTTT.

The rearrangement uses TRBV20-1 and TRBJ1-2, with D hard to call. Germline assignment: CDR1 DFQATT and CDR2 SNEGSKA (reference sequence). Trimming removed 3 bases at V and 2 bases at J, with 7 bases between. The CDR3 contains 12 residues. CDR3: CSASILNYGYTF. The CDR3 nucleotides are TGCAGTGCTAGTATATTGAACTATGGCTACACCTTC.

The V call is TRBV5-6, the J call TRBJ2-7; 10 bases align to TRBD2. The V segment lost 3 bases and the J segment 6 bases; nucleotides outside the gene matches: 6. The CDR3 contains 14 residues. CDR1 and CDR2 from the germline V gene are SGHDT and YYEEEE. CDR3 DNA sequence: TGTGCCAGCAGCTGGGGCCTAGCGGGGGCCGAGCAGTACTTC. Translating it yields CASSWGLAGAEQYF.

This clonotype was detected ten times or more. V gene TRBV7-8 combines with J gene TRBJ2-7; the D gene could be TRBD1 or TRBD2 (7 bases each). Trimming pared 0 bases from V and 3 bases from J, leaving 12 bases between. The CDR3 is 15 amino acids. The germline gives CDR1 SGHVS, CDR2 FQNEAQ. CDR3 region: CASSLAPGGDYEQYF. In nucleotides, the CDR3 is TGTGCCAGCAGCTTAGCCCCAGGGGGGGACTACGAGCAGTACTTC.

This rearrangement joins TRBV5-1 to TRBJ2-5, with D unclear. This CDR3 spans 14 amino acids. Germline V gene sequence: CDR1 SGHRS, CDR2 YFSETQ. V gave up 1 base and J gave up 2 bases, with 9 bases separating them. CDR3 region: CASSLFPRQETQYF. The DNA for the CDR3 is TGCGCCAGCAGCTTGTTTCCCAGACAAGAGACCCAGTACTTC. Complete variable domain (other parts from reference TRBV5-1 and TRBJ2-5): KAGVTQTPRYLIKTRGQQVTLSCSPISGHRSVSWYQQTPGQGLQFLFEYFSETQRNKGNFPGRFSGRQFSNSRSEMNVSTLELGDSALYLCASSLFPRQETQYFGPGTRLLVL.

This clonotype was picked up a small number of times. The V call is TRBV28, the J call TRBJ1-1; 12 positions agree with TRBD1. V dropped 1 base and J dropped 11; count of bases not matched to a gene: 5. CDR1 MDHEN and CDR2 SYDVKM come from the germline V gene. The CDR3 runs 14 residues. CDR3 sequence reads: CASSLSGTGGQAFF. CDR3 sequence (DNA): TGTGCCAGCAGTTTATCCGGGACAGGGGGCCAGGCTTTCTTT.